Below, one TCR beta chain is given with its context. Germline V gives CDR1 ENHRY, CDR2 SYGVKD. CDR3 length: 13 residues. Trimming shortened V by 8 bases and J by 1 base, and 9 bases separated the two germline ends. This sample was included in a study of blood T cell repertoires in COVID-19. Across the study: Collection of acute and convalescent COVID-19 samples took place in the United States, Italy and Spain. In each case, the material was cDNA or gDNA derived from T cells, B-cell-depleted T cells, or PBMCs.

In the authors' workflow: From reference gene primer amplification, estimates of nucleated cell counts were derived. Measured with immunoSEQ multiplex PCR; TCRdb has only the in-frame clones, and not every one. V, J and clone size are those of that table, while D and trimming were read from the DNA. The sample has some 150,000 clones, 87% seen once. The V call is TRBV10-3, the J call TRBJ1-5; TRBD1 might be the D (5 bases). The sequenced sample was peripheral blood. The receptor's source is a man between 50 and 59 years old with active COVID-19. CDR3 region: CAICQGSNQPQHF. CDR3 DNA sequence: TGTGCCATCTGCCAGGGAAGCAATCAGCCCCAGCATTTT.